Sequencing of this T cell receptor (beta chain) was carried out in a study of identical twins. Overall study results and limits: Out-of-frame alpha sequences shared by twins showed excess low generation probability. Fewer insertions marked abundant cord blood beta clonotypes; young adult naive trended weakly, memory not at all.

This CDR3 has 17 amino acids. The germline gives CDR1 SQVTM, CDR2 ANQGSEA. TCRdb called the 5' RACE reads again in MiXCR, with one record for every CDR3 protein. The data hold 570,000 or so distinct CDR3 sequences, with 9.6% observed a single time. A word on this clonotype: The antigen is undetermined. Germline is not matched at one junction end, which may reflect a read error.

This sample also appeared in a second study, on yellow fever vaccine responses in identical twins.

The sample comprised PBMCs. This TCR was sampled from a woman between 18 and 29 years old in good health. The gene calls are TRBV29-1 and TRBJ2-5; TRBD2 aligns across 9 bases. The CDR3 sequence: CSVEDYGGRAWRGAHDF. In nucleotides, the CDR3 is TGCAGCGTTGAAGATTATGGCGGGAGGGCCTGGAGGGGGGCCCACGACTTC.